This TCR beta chain was obtained from a study of shared clonotypes between healthy human individuals. Study details: CD4 naive cells filled three plates per donor, CD4 memory three, CD8 naive two and CD8 memory one. Study results and limitations: Sequencing depth was predicted to influence how clonotypes are shared among donors.

As for this clone: Antigen: not known.

CDR3 size: 16 residues. The germline gives CDR1 GTSNPN, CDR2 SVGIG (reference sequence). The germline V and J ends were trimmed by 5 bases and 5 bases, with 22 bases remaining between them. This table comes from immunoSEQ multiplex PCR, and its TCRdb copy is limited to in-frame clones, with some not included. The table records approximately 640,000 clones, 72% of them present only once. This TCR was recovered from a woman aged 25 to 39 in good health. The rearrangement links TRBV30 to TRBJ1-3, with D possibly TRBD1 on 5 matching bases. The sample taken for sequencing was memory CD4+ T cells sorted from blood. The sample's subset: CD45RA-negative fraction. CDR3 nucleotide sequence: TGTGCCTGGTGCGCCGGGACTTCGACCGTTAGAAACACCATATATTTT. This gives the protein CAWCAGTSTVRNTIYF.